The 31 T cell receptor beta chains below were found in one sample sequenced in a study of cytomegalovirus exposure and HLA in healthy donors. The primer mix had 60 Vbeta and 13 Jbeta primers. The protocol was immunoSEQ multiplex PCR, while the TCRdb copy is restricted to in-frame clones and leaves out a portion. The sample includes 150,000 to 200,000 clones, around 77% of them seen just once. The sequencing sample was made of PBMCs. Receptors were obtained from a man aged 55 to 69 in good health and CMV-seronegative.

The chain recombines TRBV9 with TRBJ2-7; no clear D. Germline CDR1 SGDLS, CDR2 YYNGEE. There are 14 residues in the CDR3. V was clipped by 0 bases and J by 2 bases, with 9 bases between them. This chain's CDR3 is CASSVDGRTYEQYF. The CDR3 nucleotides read TGTGCCAGCAGCGTAGACGGCAGGACCTACGAGCAGTACTTC.

CDR3 DNA: TGTGCCAGCAGGCTCTCCTGGGGGGGCACAGATACGCAGTATTTT. Translation: CASRLSWGGTDTQYF. The chain couples TRBV6-1 to TRBJ2-3; D is possibly TRBD2 (6 bases). The CDR3 runs to 15 residues. CDR1 and CDR2 from the germline V gene are MNHNS and SASEGT. V was shortened by 6 bases and J by 1 base, with 14 bases between the two germline ends.

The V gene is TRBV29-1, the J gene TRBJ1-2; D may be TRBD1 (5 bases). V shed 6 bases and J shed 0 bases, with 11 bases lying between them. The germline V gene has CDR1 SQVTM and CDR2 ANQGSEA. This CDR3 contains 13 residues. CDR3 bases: TGCAGCGTGGGGGAGGGGACTAACTATGGCTACACCTTC. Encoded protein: CSVGEGTNYGYTF.

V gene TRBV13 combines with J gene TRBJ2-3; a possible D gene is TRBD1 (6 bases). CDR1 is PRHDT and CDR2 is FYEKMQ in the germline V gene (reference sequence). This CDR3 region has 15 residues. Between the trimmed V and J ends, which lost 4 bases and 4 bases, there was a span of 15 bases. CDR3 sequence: CASSSDQGSPDTQYF. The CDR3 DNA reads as TGTGCCAGCAGCTCCGACCAGGGGTCCCCAGATACGCAGTATTTT.

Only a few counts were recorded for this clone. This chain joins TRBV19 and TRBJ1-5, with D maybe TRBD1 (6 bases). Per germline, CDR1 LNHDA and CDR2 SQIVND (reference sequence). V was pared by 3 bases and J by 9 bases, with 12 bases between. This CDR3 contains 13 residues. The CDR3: CASSIRGGRPQHF. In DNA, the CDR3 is TGTGCCAGTAGTATTCGGGGGGGGCGGCCCCAGCATTTT. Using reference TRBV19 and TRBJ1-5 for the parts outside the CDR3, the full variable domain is DGGITQSPKYLFRKEGQNVTLSCEQNLNHDAMYWYRQDPGQGLRLIYYSQIVNDFQKGDIAEGYSVSREKKESFPLTVTSAQKNPTAFYLCASSIRGGRPQHFGDGTRLSIL.

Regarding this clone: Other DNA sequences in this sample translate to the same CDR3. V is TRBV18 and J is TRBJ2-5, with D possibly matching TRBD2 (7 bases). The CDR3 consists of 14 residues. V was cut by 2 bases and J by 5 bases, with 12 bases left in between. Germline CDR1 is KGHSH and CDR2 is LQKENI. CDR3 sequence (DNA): TGTGCCAGCTCACCAGGGGGGGCCCAGGAGACCCAGTACTTC. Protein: CASSPGGAQETQYF.

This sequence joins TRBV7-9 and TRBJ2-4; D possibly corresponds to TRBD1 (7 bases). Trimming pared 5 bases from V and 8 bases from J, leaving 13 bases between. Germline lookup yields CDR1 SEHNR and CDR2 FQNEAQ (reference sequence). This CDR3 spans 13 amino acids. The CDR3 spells CASSGGGRDIQYF. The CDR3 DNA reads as TGTGCCAGCAGCGGAGGGGGCCGAGACATTCAGTACTTC.

The chain's CDR3 is CASSPWASGELFF. For the CDR3, the DNA is TGTGCCAGCAGCCCCTGGGCATCCGGGGAGCTGTTTTTT. The chain recombines TRBV11-3 with TRBJ2-2; D is undetermined. The CDR3 runs to 13 residues. The germline V and J ends were trimmed by 5 bases and 6 bases, with 10 bases remaining between them. Germline CDR1 reads SGHNT; CDR2 reads YENEEA. Full variable domain (remainder filled in from reference TRBV11-3 and TRBJ2-2): EAGVVQSPRYKIIEKKQPVAFWCNPISGHNTLYWYLQNLGQGPELLIRYENEEAVDDSQLPKDRFSAERLKGVDSTLKIQPAELGDSAVYLCASSPWASGELFFGEGSRLTVL.

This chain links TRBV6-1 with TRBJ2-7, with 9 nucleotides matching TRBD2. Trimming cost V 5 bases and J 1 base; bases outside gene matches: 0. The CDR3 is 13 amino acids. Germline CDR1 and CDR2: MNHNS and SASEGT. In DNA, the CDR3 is TGTGCCAGCAGTCTAGCGGGGTCCTACGAGCAGTACTTC. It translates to CASSLAGSYEQYF.

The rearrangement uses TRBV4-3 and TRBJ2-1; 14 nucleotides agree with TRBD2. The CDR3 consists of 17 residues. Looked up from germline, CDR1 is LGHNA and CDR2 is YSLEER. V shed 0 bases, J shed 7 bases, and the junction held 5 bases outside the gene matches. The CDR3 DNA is TGCGCCAGCAGCCAAGAGAGACTAGCGGGAGGGGGTAATGAGCAGTTCTTC. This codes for CASSQERLAGGGNEQFF.

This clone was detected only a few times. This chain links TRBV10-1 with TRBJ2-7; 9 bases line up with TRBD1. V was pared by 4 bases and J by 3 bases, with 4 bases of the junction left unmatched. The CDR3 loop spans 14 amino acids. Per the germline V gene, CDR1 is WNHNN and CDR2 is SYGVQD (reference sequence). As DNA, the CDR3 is TGCGCCAGCAGTGGGGGACAGGGTTACTACGAGCAGTACTTC. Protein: CASSGGQGYYEQYF.

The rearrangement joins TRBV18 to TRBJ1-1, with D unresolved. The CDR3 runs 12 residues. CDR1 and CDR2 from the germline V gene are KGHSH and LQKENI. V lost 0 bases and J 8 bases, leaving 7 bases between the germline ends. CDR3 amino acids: CASSPPSQEAFF. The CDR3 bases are TGTGCCAGCTCACCACCCTCACAGGAAGCTTTCTTT.

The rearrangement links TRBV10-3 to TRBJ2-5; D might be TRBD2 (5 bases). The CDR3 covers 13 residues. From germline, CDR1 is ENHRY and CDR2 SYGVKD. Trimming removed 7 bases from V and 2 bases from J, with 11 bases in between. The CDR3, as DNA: TGTGCCATCAACGGAGCGGATCAAGAGACCCAGTACTTC. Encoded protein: CAINGADQETQYF.

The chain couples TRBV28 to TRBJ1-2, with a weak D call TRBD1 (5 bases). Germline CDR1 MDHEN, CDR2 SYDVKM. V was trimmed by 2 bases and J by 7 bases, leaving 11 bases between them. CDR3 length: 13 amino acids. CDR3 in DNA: TGTGCCAGCAGTTTAATGGGGCCCTTTGGCTACACCTTC. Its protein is CASSLMGPFGYTF.

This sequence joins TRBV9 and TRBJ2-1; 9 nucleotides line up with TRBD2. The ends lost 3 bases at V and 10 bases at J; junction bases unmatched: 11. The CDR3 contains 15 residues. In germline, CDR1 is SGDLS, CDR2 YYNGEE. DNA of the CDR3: TGTGCCAGCAGCGCCTCCGGGACTAGCAAGGAGGAGCAGTTCTTC. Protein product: CASSASGTSKEEQFF.

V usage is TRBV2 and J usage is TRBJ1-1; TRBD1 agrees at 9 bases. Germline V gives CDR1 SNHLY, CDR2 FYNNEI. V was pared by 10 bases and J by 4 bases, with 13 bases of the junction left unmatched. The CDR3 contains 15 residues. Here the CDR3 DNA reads TGTGCCACCCGCCCCCTACAGGGGGCGGGCACTGAAGCTTTCTTT. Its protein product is CATRPLQGAGTEAFF.

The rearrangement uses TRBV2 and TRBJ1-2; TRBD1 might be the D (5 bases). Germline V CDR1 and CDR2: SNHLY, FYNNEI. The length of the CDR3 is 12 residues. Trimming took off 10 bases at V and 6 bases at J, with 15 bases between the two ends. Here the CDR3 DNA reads TGTGCCACCAGAGGCAGGGTCCATGGCTACACCTTC. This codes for CATRGRVHGYTF.

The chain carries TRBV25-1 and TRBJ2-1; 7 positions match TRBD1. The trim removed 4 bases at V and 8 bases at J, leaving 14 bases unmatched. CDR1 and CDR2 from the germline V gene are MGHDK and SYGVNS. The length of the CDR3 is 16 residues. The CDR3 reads CASSGRLKGAQDEQFF. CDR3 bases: TGTGCCAGCAGTGGAAGGCTTAAGGGGGCACAGGATGAGCAGTTCTTC.

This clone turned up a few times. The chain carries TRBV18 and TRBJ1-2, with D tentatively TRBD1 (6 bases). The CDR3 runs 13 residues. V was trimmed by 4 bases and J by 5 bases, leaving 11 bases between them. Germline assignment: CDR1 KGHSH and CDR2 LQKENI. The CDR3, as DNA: TGTGCCAGCTCACAGACAGGACGATATGGCTACACCTTC. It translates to CASSQTGRYGYTF.

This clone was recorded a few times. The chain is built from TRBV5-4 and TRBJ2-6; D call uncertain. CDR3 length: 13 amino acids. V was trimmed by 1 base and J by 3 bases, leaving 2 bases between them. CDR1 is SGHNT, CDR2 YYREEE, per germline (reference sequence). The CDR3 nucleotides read TGTGCCAGCAGCTTGTATGGGGCCAACGTCCTGACTTTC. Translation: CASSLYGANVLTF.

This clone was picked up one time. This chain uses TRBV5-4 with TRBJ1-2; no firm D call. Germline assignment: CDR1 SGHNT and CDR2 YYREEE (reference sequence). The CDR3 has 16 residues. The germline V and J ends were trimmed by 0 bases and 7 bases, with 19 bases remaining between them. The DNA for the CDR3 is TGTGCCAGCAGCTTGGGGAGCTGGGGAGGCGGGCGTGGCTACACCTTC. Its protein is CASSLGSWGGGRGYTF. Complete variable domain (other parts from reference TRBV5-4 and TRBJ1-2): ETGVTQSPTHLIKTRGQQVTLRCSSQSGHNTVSWYQQALGQGPQFIFQYYREEENGRGNFPPRFSGLQFPNYSSELNVNALELDDSALYLCASSLGSWGGGRGYTFGSGTRLTVV.

For the CDR3, the DNA is TGTGCCAGCAGCTTCGGGTTGGAGCAGTTCTTC. Translation: CASSFGLEQFF. The chain has TRBV7-2 and TRBJ2-1; D call uncertain. V lost 3 bases and J lost 10, with 7 bases in between. This CDR3 region has 11 residues. The germline V gene encodes CDR1 SGHTA and CDR2 FQGNSA.

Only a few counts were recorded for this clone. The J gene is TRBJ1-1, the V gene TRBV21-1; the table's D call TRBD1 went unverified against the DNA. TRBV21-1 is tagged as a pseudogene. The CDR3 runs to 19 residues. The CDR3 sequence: CASSPLTGTGDKMNTEAFF. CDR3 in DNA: TGTGCCAGCAGCCCTCTAACGGGGACAGGGGATAAAATGAACACTGAAGCTTTCTTT.

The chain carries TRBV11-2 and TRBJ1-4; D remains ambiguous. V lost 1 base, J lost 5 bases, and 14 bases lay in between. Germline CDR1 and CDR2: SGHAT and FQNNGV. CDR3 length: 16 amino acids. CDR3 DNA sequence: TGTGCCAGCAGCTTAGGACTCCTTGGTCTAAATGAAAAACTGTTTTTT. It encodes CASSLGLLGLNEKLFF.

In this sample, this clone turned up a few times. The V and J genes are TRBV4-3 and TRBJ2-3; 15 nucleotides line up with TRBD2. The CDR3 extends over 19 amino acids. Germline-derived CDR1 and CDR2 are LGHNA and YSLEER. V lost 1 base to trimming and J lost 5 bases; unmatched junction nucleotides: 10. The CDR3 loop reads CASSQAGLAGGSGVDTQYF. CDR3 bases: TGCGCCAGCAGCCAAGCGGGACTAGCGGGAGGCTCAGGGGTAGATACGCAGTATTTT.

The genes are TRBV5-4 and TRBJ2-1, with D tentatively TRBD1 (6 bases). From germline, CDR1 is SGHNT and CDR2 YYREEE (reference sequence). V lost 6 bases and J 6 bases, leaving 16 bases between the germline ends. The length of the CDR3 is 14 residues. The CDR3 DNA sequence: TGTGCCAGCACCGTAGGACAGAAAAGCAATGAGCAGTTCTTC. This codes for CASTVGQKSNEQFF.

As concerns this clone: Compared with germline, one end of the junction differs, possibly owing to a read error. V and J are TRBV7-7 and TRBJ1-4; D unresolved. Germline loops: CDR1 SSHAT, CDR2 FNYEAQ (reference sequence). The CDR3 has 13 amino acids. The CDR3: CASSSGIEEKLFF. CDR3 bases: TGTGCTAGCAGCTCAGGAATTGAAGAAAAACTGTTTTTT.

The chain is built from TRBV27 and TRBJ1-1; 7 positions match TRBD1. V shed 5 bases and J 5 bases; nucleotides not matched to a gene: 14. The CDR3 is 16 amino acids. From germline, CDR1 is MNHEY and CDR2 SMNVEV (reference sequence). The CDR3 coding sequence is TGTGCCAGCAGTCCGCAGGCTCCACAGGGGAGAACTGAAGCTTTCTTT. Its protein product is CASSPQAPQGRTEAFF.

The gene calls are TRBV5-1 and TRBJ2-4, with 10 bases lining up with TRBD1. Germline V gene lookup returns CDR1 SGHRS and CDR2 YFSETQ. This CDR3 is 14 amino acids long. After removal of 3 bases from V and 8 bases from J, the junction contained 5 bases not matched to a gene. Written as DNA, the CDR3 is TGCGCCAGCAGCTGGCGGACAGGGGGGGACATTCAGTACTTC. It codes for CASSWRTGGDIQYF. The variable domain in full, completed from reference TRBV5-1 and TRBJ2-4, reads KAGVTQTPRYLIKTRGQQVTLSCSPISGHRSVSWYQQTPGQGLQFLFEYFSETQRNKGNFPGRFSGRQFSNSRSEMNVSTLELGDSALYLCASSWRTGGDIQYFGAGTRLSVL.

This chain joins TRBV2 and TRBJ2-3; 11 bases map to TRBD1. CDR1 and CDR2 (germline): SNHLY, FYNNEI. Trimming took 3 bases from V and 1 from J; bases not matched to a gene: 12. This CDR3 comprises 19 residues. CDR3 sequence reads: CASSDWTGGGERGTDTQYF. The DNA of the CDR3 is TGTGCCAGCAGTGACTGGACAGGGGGCGGTGAGCGGGGCACAGATACGCAGTATTTT.

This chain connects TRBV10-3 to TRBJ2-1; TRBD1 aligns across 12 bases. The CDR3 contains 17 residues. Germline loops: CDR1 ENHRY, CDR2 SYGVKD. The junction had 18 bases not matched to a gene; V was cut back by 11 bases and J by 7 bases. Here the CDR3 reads CAVGGDRGPLASNEQFF. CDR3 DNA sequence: TGTGCCGTGGGCGGGGACAGGGGGCCACTAGCGAGTAATGAGCAGTTCTTC.